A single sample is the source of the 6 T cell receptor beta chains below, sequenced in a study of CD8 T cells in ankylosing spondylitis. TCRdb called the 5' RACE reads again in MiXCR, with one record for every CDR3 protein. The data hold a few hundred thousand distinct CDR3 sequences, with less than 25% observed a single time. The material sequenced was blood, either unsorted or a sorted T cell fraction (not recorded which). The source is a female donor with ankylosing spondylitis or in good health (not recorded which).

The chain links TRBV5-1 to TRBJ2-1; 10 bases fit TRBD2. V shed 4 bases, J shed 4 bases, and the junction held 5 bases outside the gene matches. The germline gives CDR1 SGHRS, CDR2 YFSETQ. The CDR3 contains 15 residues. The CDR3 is CASSTGTSVYNEQFF. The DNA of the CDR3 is TGCGCCAGCAGCACCGGGACTAGCGTTTACAATGAGCAGTTCTTC.

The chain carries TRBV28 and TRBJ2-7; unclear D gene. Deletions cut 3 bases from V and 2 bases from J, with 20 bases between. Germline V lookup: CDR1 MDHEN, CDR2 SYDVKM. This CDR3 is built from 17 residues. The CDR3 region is CASSFPPGSQKPYEQYF. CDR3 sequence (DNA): TGTGCCAGCAGTTTCCCCCCCGGCAGTCAAAAGCCCTACGAGCAGTACTTC.

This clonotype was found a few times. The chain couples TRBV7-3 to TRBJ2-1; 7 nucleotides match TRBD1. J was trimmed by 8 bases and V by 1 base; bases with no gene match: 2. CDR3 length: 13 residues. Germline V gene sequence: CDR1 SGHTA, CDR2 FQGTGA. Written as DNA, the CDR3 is TGTGCCAGCAGCTTAAGGACAGGAGATGAGCAGTTCTTC. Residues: CASSLRTGDEQFF.

The CDR3 sequence is CASSLGTGQGYTF. CDR3 DNA sequence: TGTGCCAGCAGCTTAGGGACAGGGCAGGGCTACACCTTC. The chain links TRBV7-6 to TRBJ1-2; the match to TRBD1 covers 8 bases. V lost 1 base, J lost 8 bases, and 3 bases stayed unmatched. The germline CDR1 and CDR2 sequences are SGHVS and FNYEAQ. The CDR3 is 13 residues long.

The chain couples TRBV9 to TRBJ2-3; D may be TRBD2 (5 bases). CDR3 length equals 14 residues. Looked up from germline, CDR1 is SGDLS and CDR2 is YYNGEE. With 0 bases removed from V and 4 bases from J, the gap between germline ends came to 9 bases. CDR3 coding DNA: TGTGCCAGCAGCGTAGCTAGCAGGCCAGATACGCAGTATTTT. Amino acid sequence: CASSVASRPDTQYF.

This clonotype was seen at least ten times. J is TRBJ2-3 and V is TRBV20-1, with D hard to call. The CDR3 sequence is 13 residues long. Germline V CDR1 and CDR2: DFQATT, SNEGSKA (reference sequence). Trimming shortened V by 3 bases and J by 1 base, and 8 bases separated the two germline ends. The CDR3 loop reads CSASGPGTDTQYF. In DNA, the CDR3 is TGCAGTGCTAGTGGCCCCGGCACAGATACGCAGTATTTT.